This T cell receptor (beta chain) was documented in a study of cytomegalovirus exposure and HLA in healthy donors. A single count supports this clone. The V and J ends lost 5 bases and 7 bases, in that order; junction bases with no gene match: 4. The germline CDR1 and CDR2 sequences are SEHNR and FQNEAQ (reference sequence). The CDR3 is 12 amino acids. Primers for the PCR totalled 60 Vbeta and 13 Jbeta. Sequencing was performed with immunoSEQ multiplex PCR; in TCRdb, only in-frame clones are kept and a portion is missing. In the table there are roughly 150,000 clones, more than 75% of which are singletons.

The TCR comes from a girl under 18 in good health and CMV-seropositive. This rearrangement joins TRBV7-9 to TRBJ1-1, with TRBD1 matching 7 bases. The material sequenced was PBMCs. CDR3 residues: CASSRGPGEAFF. Written as DNA, the CDR3 is TGTGCCAGCAGCAGGGGGCCGGGTGAAGCTTTCTTT. Filled out from reference TRBV7-9 and TRBJ1-1, the complete variable domain reads DTGVSQNPRHKITKRGQNVTFRCDPISEHNRLYWYRQTLGQGPEFLTYFQNEAQLEKSRLLSDRFSAERPKGSFSTLEIQRTEQGDSAMYLCASSRGPGEAFFGQGTRLTVV.